The clone carrying this TCR beta chain was observed many times. The source material, RNA transcripts, was used to amplify TCR beta CDR3 regions. First-round RT-PCR with HTBI primers amplified the TCR CDR3 region. TCRdb reprocessed the multiplex PCR reads with MiXCR, giving one entry per CDR3 protein. The table lists fewer than 110,000 distinct CDR3 sequences, 15% to 20% of them singletons. This CDR3 is built from 12 residues. Between the trimmed V and J ends, which lost 2 bases and 5 bases, there was a span of 7 bases. These data are taken from a study of T cells in Graves' hyperthyroidism and ophthalmopathy. Exclusions: uncontrolled infection, other autoimmune disease, pregnancy, lactation.

The V gene is TRBV12-3 or TRBV12-4, the J gene TRBJ2-7, with D perhaps being TRBD1 or TRBD2 (5 bases each). Sequenced material: blood. The TCR sequence derives from a woman aged 45-65 years with Graves' hyperthyroidism. The CDR3 DNA reads as TGTGCCAGCAGTTTACGAGGGGACGAGCAGTACTTC. Its protein product is CASSLRGDEQYF.